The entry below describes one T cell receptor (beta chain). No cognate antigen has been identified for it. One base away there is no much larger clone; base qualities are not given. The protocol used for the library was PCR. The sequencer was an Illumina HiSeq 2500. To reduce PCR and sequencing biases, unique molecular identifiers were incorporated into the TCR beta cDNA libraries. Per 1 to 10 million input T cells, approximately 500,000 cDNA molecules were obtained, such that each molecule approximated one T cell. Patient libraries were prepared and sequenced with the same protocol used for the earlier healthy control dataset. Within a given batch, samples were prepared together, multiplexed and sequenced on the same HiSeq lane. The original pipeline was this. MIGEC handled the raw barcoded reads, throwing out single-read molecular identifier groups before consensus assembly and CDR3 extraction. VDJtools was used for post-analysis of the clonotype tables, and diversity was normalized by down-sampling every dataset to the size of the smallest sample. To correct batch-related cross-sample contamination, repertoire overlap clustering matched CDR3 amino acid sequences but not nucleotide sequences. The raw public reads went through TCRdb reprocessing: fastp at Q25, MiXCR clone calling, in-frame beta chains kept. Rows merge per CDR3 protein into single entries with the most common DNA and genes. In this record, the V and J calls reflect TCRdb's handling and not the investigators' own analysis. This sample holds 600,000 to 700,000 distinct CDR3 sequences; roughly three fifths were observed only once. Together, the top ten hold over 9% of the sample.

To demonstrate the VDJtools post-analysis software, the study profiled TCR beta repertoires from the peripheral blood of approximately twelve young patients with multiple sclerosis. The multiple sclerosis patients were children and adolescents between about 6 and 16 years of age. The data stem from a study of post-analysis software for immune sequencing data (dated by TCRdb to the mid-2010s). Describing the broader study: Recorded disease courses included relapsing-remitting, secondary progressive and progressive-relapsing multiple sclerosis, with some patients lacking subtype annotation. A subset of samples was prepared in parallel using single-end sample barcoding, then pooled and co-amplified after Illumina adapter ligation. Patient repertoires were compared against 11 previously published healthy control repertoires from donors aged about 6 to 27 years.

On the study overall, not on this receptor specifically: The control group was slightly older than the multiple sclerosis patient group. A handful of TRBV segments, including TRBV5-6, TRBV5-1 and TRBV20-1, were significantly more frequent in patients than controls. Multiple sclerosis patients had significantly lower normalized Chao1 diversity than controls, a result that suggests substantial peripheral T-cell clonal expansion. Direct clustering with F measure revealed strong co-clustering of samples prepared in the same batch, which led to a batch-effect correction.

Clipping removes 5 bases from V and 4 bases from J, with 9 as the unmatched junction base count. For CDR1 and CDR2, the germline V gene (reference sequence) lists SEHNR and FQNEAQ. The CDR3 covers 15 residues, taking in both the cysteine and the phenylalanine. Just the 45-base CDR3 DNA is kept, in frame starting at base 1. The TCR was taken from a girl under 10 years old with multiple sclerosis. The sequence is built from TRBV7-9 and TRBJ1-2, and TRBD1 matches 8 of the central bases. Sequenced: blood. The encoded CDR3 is CASSPTRDRGYGYTF. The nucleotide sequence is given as TGTGCCAGCAGCCCTACACGTGACAGGGGCTATGGCTACACCTTC.